This T cell receptor beta chain was captured in a study of blood T cell repertoires in COVID-19. Study as a whole: Acute and convalescent COVID-19 samples came from the United States, Italy and Spain. In each case, the material was cDNA or gDNA derived from T cells, B-cell-depleted T cells, or PBMCs.

Original analysis: Quantification of nucleated cells was approximated via reference gene primer amplification. TCRdb's copy holds only in-frame clones and misses some; the assay was immunoSEQ multiplex PCR. V, J and clone size derive from that table, while D and trimming were established from the DNA sequence. The sample consists of 180,000 or so clones, more than 75% of them appearing once. Those who participated ranged in age from about 18 to 89 years and resided in about two dozen US areas. V lost 0 bases and J lost 0; bases outside the gene matches: 10. CDR3 length equals 18 residues. Germline V gives CDR1 LGHNA, CDR2 YSLEER.

The sequence derives from a man in his forties or fifties with acute COVID-19. V is TRBV4-3 and J is TRBJ2-7; 8 positions match TRBD1. Sequenced input: PBMCs or T cells enriched from blood (not recorded which). As DNA, the CDR3 is TGCGCCAGCAGCCAAGAAAGGACTCAGGGGGCTAGCTCCTACGAGCAGTACTTC. It yields the protein CASSQERTQGASSYEQYF.